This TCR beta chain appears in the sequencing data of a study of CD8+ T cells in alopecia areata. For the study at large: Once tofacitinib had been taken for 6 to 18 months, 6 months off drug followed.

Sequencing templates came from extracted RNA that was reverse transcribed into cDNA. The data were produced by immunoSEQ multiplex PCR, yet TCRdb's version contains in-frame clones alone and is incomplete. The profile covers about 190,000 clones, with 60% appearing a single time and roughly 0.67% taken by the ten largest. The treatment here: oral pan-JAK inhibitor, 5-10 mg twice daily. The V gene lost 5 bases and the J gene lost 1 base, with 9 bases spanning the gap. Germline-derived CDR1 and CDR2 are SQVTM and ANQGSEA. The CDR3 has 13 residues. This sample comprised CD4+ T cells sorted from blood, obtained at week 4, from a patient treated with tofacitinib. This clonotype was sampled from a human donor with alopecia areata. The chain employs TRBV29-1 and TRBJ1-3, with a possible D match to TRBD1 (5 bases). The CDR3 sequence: CSVTGRSGNTIYF. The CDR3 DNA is TGCAGCGTTACAGGAAGGTCTGGAAACACCATATATTTT.